This T cell receptor (beta chain) was found in a study of T-cell reconstitution after alpha-beta-depleted transplantation in children (TCRdb year 2016). Regarding the research as a whole: Using TCR repertoire profiling, the study quantitatively followed how T-cell immune reconstitution unfolded in children after TCRalphabeta/CD19-depleted allogeneic hematopoietic cell transplantation. General findings and caveats noted by the study authors: Apparently early alphabetaT-cell count recovery about two months after transplant reportedly relied on only several hundred rapidly expanded clones derived from non-depleted graft cells. The frequencies of hyperexpanded clones fell over the following months, and after one year, T-cell counts and TCRbeta diversity were mostly attributed to newly produced T cells. In some patients, the high TCRbeta diversity seen at day 60 was put down to recipient T cells and intrathymic progenitors that had survived conditioning.

The library was made by PCR. Sequenced on an Illumina HiSeq 2500. TCR libraries were prepared with molecular barcoding, using unique molecular identifiers to normalize TCRbeta repertoire quantification. Starting from the raw public reads, TCRdb applied fastp trimming at Q25, assembled clones with MiXCR and retained in-frame beta chains. Rows matching on CDR3 protein sequence are summarized as one entry with the most common DNA and genes. This sample lists 440,000 or so distinct CDR3 sequences; about 45% were detected once. Under 35% of the sample is in the top ten clones. The table lists this clonotype with a few counts. Its antigen target is currently unknown. No quality values exist for individual bases; no much larger clone is one base distant. From the cysteine through the phenylalanine, the CDR3 covers 14 amino acids. Only the CDR3 DNA stays, 42 bases, in frame from base 1. CDR1 SGHRS and CDR2 YFSETQ are derived from the germline V gene. Germline trimming amounts to 0 bases on V and 5 bases on J, with 1 as the count of junction bases outside the gene matches.

What the treatment or condition label conveys for this sample: allogeneic hematopoietic cell transplantation with graft depleted of TCRalphabeta T cells and CD19 B cells. Transplant recipients were children who received TCRalphabeta/CD19-depleted allogeneic hematopoietic cell grafts. This sequence was found in a girl between 2 and 10 years old with aplastic anemia, due to receive a stem cell transplant. The sample in question was PBMCs, obtained before TCRalphabeta/CD19-depleted stem cell transplant. In this chain, TRBV5-1 is recombined with TRBJ1-5, and 8 bases in between align with TRBD1. CDR3 loop: CASSLAGGDQPQHF. The nucleotides read TGCGCCAGCAGCTTGGCAGGGGGCGATCAGCCCCAGCATTTT. The full variable domain, with segments outside the CDR3 supplied by the reference TRBV5-1 and TRBJ1-5 proteins, appears as KAGVTQTPRYLIKTRGQQVTLSCSPISGHRSVSWYQQTPGQGLQFLFEYFSETQRNKGNFPGRFSGRQFSNSRSEMNVSTLELGDSALYLCASSLAGGDQPQHFGDGTRLSIL.